Listed here are 32 T cell receptor beta chains from one sample, sequenced in a study of shared clonotypes between healthy human individuals. Clones were read by immunoSEQ multiplex PCR, and TCRdb kept only the in-frame ones, dropping some. This sample has roughly 1 million clones, with 75% to 85% found just once. What was sequenced was memory CD4+ T cells from PBMCs. Subset denoted: CD45RA-negative fraction. These receptors were obtained from a man between 18 and 35 years old in good health. Some clones in this sample may be carry-over from other donors' samples.

This clone turned up a few times. The chain links TRBV25-1 to TRBJ2-2, with 8 bases lining up with TRBD1. The J segment lost 4 bases and the V segment lost 3 bases, leaving 1 base of the junction unmatched. This CDR3 is 14 amino acids long. The germline V gene has CDR1 MGHDK and CDR2 SYGVNS. This CDR3 is CASSDRGRTGELFF. In DNA, the CDR3 is TGTGCCAGCAGTGACAGGGGGCGCACCGGGGAGCTGTTTTTT.

The rearrangement links TRBV2 to TRBJ1-5; a possible D gene is TRBD1 (5 bases). Germline CDR1 SNHLY, CDR2 FYNNEI. Trimming pared 4 bases from V and 4 bases from J, leaving 11 bases between. The CDR3 totals 14 residues. This CDR3 reads CASSGGTENQPQHF. The DNA for the CDR3 is TGTGCCAGCAGTGGAGGGACGGAAAATCAGCCCCAGCATTTT.

CDR3 residues: CASSLDGGAKNIQYF. The CDR3 bases are TGCGCCAGCAGCTTGGACGGAGGAGCCAAAAACATTCAGTACTTC. The gene calls are TRBV5-1 and TRBJ2-4; weak D call: TRBD2 (5 bases). The CDR3 loop spans 15 amino acids. Trimming took 0 bases from V and 0 from J, leaving 7 bases between them. From germline, CDR1 is SGHRS and CDR2 YFSETQ.

This chain uses TRBV28 with TRBJ1-2; perhaps TRBD1 as D (5 bases). The V end lost 3 bases, the J end lost 7 bases, and 15 bases lay between the germline ends. Looked up from germline, CDR1 is MDHEN and CDR2 is SYDVKM. The CDR3 spans 14 residues. The CDR3 loop is CASSLQGRSAGYTF. Written as DNA, the CDR3 is TGTGCCAGCAGTTTGCAGGGTCGGTCGGCTGGCTACACCTTC.

The chain uses TRBV28 and TRBJ2-3; TRBD1 might be the D (5 bases). The CDR3 loop spans 13 amino acids. V lost 7 bases and J lost 3, with 11 bases in between. Looked up from germline, CDR1 is MDHEN and CDR2 is SYDVKM. The CDR3 reads CASMGQGTDTQYF. CDR3 nucleotides: TGTGCCAGCATGGGGCAGGGAACAGATACGCAGTATTTT.

There are a few counts of this clone. The V call is TRBV28, the J call TRBJ2-4, with a possible D match to TRBD1 (5 bases). CDR1 and CDR2 from the germline V gene are MDHEN and SYDVKM. The CDR3 is 13 residues long. Trimming removed 5 bases from V and 9 bases from J, with 14 bases in between. The DNA of the CDR3 is TGTGCCAGCAGTCCTAACAGGATTTCCATTCAGTACTTC. This gives the protein CASSPNRISIQYF.

This clone has more than one count but fewer than ten. The chain combines TRBV28 with TRBJ1-2; D possibly corresponds to TRBD1 (5 bases). Germline V gene lookup returns CDR1 MDHEN and CDR2 SYDVKM. The CDR3 totals 15 residues. The ends were cut back, 3 bases at V and 0 bases at J, with 11 bases in the middle. The CDR3 sequence is CASSFQGAANYGYTF. The CDR3 DNA sequence: TGTGCCAGCAGTTTTCAGGGAGCCGCTAACTATGGCTACACCTTC.

The CDR3 DNA reads as TGTGCCAGCTCACCACCCTCTGAGGCCCGGCTTGGGACGGGTACGCAGTATTTT. Its translation: CASSPPSEARLGTGTQYF. The chain has TRBV18 and TRBJ2-3; D tentatively reads TRBD1 or TRBD2 (5 bases each). Germline CDR1 is KGHSH and CDR2 is LQKENI. The CDR3 is 18 amino acids. V was shortened by 0 bases and J by 8 bases, with 24 bases between the two germline ends.

The chain combines TRBV6-4 with TRBJ2-1; D possibly corresponds to TRBD2 (6 bases). The V gene lost 10 bases and the J gene lost 9 bases, with 19 bases spanning the gap. Germline V gives CDR1 MRHNA, CDR2 SNTAGT. The CDR3 runs to 13 residues. CDR3 nucleotides: TGTGCCATCCCCCAACTTAGCGGAGCTGAGCAGTTCTTC. Translating it yields CAIPQLSGAEQFF.

The chain carries TRBV28 and TRBJ1-4; D not resolved. CDR1 MDHEN and CDR2 SYDVKM come from the germline V gene. The CDR3 has 15 residues. Trimming cost V 6 bases and J 7 bases, with 18 bases left between them. The CDR3 bases are TGTGCCAGCAGCCTAATGGCCGGGAGTCCTGAAAAACTGTTTTTT. It specifies CASSLMAGSPEKLFF.

The V and J genes are TRBV6-1 and TRBJ2-5; unclear D gene. The CDR3 contains 15 residues. The germline V gene has CDR1 MNHNS and CDR2 SASEGT. Trimming removed 7 bases at V and 5 bases at J, with 20 bases between. CDR3 DNA sequence: TGTGCCAGCACCCTAATCCTCCCGAAGCCGGAGACCCAGTACTTC. This translates into CASTLILPKPETQYF.

The chain recombines TRBV7-3 with TRBJ2-3; 8 bases agree with TRBD1. Trimming cost V 2 bases and J 1 base; bases outside gene matches: 5. The CDR3 has 16 residues. Per germline, CDR1 SGHTA and CDR2 FQGTGA. CDR3 bases: TGTGCCAGCAGCTTAGGAACAGGGGGTGGCACAGATACGCAGTATTTT. It codes for CASSLGTGGGTDTQYF.

The gene calls are TRBV7-8 and TRBJ1-2; D perhaps matches TRBD1 (5 bases). Germline CDR1 SGHVS, CDR2 FQNEAQ. This CDR3 is 13 amino acids long. Deletions cut 3 bases from V and 5 bases from J, with 10 bases between. The CDR3 coding sequence is TGTGCCAGCAGCTTCAGGGACGATTATGGCTACACCTTC. It codes for CASSFRDDYGYTF. Filled out from reference TRBV7-8 and TRBJ1-2, the complete variable domain reads GAGVSQSPRYKVAKRGQDVALRCDPISGHVSLFWYQQALGQGPEFLTYFQNEAQLDKSGLPSDRFFAERPEGSVSTLKIQRTQQEDSAVYLCASSFRDDYGYTFGSGTRLTVV.

This chain uses TRBV6-1 with TRBJ2-1; D possibly corresponds to TRBD1 (6 bases). The CDR3 is 15 amino acids. Germline lookup yields CDR1 MNHNS and CDR2 SASEGT. The V and J ends lost 6 bases and 2 bases respectively, with 14 bases between them. The CDR3 DNA follows: TGTGCCAGCAGGGAACAGGGTACCCCCTACAATGAGCAGTTCTTC. Translated, it gives CASREQGTPYNEQFF.

V usage is TRBV2 and J usage is TRBJ2-2; D assignment may be TRBD1 or TRBD2 (5 bases each). Germline loops: CDR1 SNHLY, CDR2 FYNNEI. CDR3 length: 14 amino acids. The V end was cut by 7 bases, the J end by 6 bases, with 15 bases between. Written as DNA, the CDR3 is TGTGCCAGCATTAGGGACCGAGGGGCCGGGGAGCTGTTTTTT. Its protein is CASIRDRGAGELFF.

The chain has TRBV7-2 and TRBJ2-3, with D perhaps matching TRBD2 (6 bases). There are 15 residues in the CDR3. Per germline, CDR1 SGHTA and CDR2 FQGNSA. Trimming left V 4 bases short and J 2 bases short, with 13 bases between. CDR3 loop: CASSWVGGYTDTQYF. For the CDR3, the DNA is TGTGCCAGCAGCTGGGTGGGAGGCTACACAGATACGCAGTATTTT. The whole variable domain, filled in from reference TRBV7-2 and TRBJ2-3, reads GAGVSQSPSNKVTEKGKDVELRCDPISGHTALYWYRQSLGQGLEFLIYFQGNSAPDKSGLPSDRFSAERTGGSVSTLTIQRTQQEDSAVYLCASSWVGGYTDTQYFGPGTRLTVL.

This clone was detected many times. This specimen includes other DNA sequences encoding the same CDR3. The rearrangement joins TRBV7-9 to TRBJ1-1, with 9 bases matching TRBD1. This CDR3 contains 16 residues. CDR1 is SEHNR, CDR2 FQNEAQ, per germline (reference sequence). J lost 1 base, V lost 5 bases, and 8 bases had no gene match. CDR3 sequence reads: CASSPTRQGGNTEAFF. The CDR3 region has the DNA TGTGCCAGCAGCCCAACCCGACAGGGGGGGAACACTGAAGCTTTCTTT.

This clone was recorded at least ten times. The J gene is TRBJ2-3, the V gene TRBV9, with TRBD2 matching over 11 bases. This CDR3 spans 16 amino acids. Germline V CDR1 and CDR2: SGDLS, YYNGEE. V trimming: 0 bases; J trimming: 4 bases; junction bases outside the gene matches: 4. In DNA, the CDR3 is TGTGCCAGCAGCGTAGATGGGGGACTAGCGGCAGATACGCAGTATTTT. Translating it yields CASSVDGGLAADTQYF.

A few counts support this clone. This specimen includes other DNA sequences encoding the same CDR3. This sequence joins TRBV4-3 and TRBJ1-2; D not certain. V was trimmed by 0 bases and J by 2 bases, leaving 10 bases between them. This CDR3 region has 15 residues. Germline values: CDR1 LGHNA, CDR2 YSLEER. CDR3 sequence reads: CASSQDGGSNYGYTF. DNA of the CDR3: TGCGCCAGCAGCCAAGATGGAGGATCGAACTATGGCTACACCTTC.

This chain links TRBV5-1 with TRBJ2-7, with 8 bases identical to TRBD2. Germline-derived CDR1 and CDR2 are SGHRS and YFSETQ. J was trimmed by 3 bases and V by 4 bases; bases with no gene match: 6. The CDR3 contains 14 residues. The CDR3 sequence: CASSTLSGSYEQYF. In nucleotides, the CDR3 is TGCGCCAGCAGCACCTTAAGCGGGAGCTACGAGCAGTACTTC.

The chain recombines TRBV5-4 with TRBJ1-1; D might be TRBD1 (6 bases). CDR1 is SGHNT and CDR2 is YYREEE in the germline V gene (reference sequence). Trimming stripped 5 bases from V and 2 bases from J, with 16 bases between. The CDR3 sequence is 15 residues long. CDR3 amino acids: CASSLPGGRNTEAFF. The CDR3 nucleotides read TGTGCCAGCAGTTTACCGGGGGGGCGAAACACTGAAGCTTTCTTT.

This clone was counted a few times. This rearrangement joins TRBV5-1 to TRBJ1-3; the D is unclear. Germline V gene sequence: CDR1 SGHRS, CDR2 YFSETQ. The CDR3 consists of 19 residues. Trimming cost V 4 bases and J 0 bases, with 23 bases left between them. The chain's CDR3 is CASSPGGWLEKSSGNTIYF. CDR3 DNA: TGCGCCAGCAGCCCCGGTGGTTGGCTTGAAAAAAGCTCTGGAAACACCATATATTTT.

The CDR3 sequence is CASSLGGILVWRNTGELFF. The CDR3 DNA sequence: TGCGCCAGCAGCTTGGGTGGGATTCTTGTCTGGCGGAACACCGGGGAGCTGTTTTTT. The chain uses TRBV5-1 and TRBJ2-2; the D is unclear. V was shortened by 0 bases and J by 1 base, with 19 bases between the two germline ends. Germline CDR1 reads SGHRS; CDR2 reads YFSETQ. The CDR3 totals 19 residues.

The V and J genes are TRBV30 and TRBJ1-4; D not certain. This CDR3 has 14 residues. The V end lost 4 bases, the J end lost 2 bases, and 11 bases lay between the germline ends. CDR1 and CDR2 (germline): GTSNPN, SVGIG (reference sequence). The CDR3 is CAWIPAGTNEKLFF. The CDR3 DNA sequence: TGTGCCTGGATCCCGGCGGGGACTAATGAAAAACTGTTTTTT.

V and J are TRBV21-1 and TRBJ2-7; the listed D gene, TRBD2, was not tested against the DNA. TRBV21-1 is an annotated pseudogene. CDR3 length: 14 amino acids. The CDR3, as DNA: TGTGCCAGCAGCAGGTCGTCTAGCTGCTACGAGCAGTACTTC. It encodes CASSRSSSCYEQYF.

Points on this clone: A much larger clone lies a single base off, so this may be a read error. Within the sample, other DNA sequences also encode this same CDR3. The rearrangement joins TRBV5-4 to TRBJ2-5, with TRBD2 as a possible D gene (6 bases). CDR3 size: 13 residues. CDR1 is SGHNT and CDR2 is YYREEE in the germline V gene (reference sequence). The V gene lost 2 bases and the J gene lost 5 bases, with 10 bases spanning the gap. The CDR3 bases are TGTGCCAGCAGCTTAAGGGCGGGGGAGACCCAGTACTTC. Amino acids: CASSLRAGETQYF.

This clone was seen a handful of times. The rearrangement joins TRBV2 to TRBJ1-4, with a weak D call TRBD1 (5 bases). Germline-derived CDR1 and CDR2 are SNHLY and FYNNEI. The V end was cut by 8 bases, the J end by 0 bases, with 10 bases between. The CDR3 consists of 14 residues. CDR3 DNA sequence: TGTGCCAGCGCAGGGACTGCAACTAATGAAAAACTGTTTTTT. It encodes CASAGTATNEKLFF. Together with reference TRBV2 and TRBJ1-4, the CDR3 gives the full variable domain: EPEVTQTPSHQVTQMGQEVILRCVPISNHLYFYWYRQILGQKVEFLVSFYNNEISEKSEIFDDQFSVERPDGSNFTLKIRSTKLEDSAMYFCASAGTATNEKLFFGSGTQLSVL.

This sequence joins TRBV7-2 and TRBJ1-1; D is uncertain. The CDR3 spans 13 residues. The germline V and J ends were trimmed by 5 bases and 4 bases, with 11 bases remaining between them. Germline V gene data show CDR1 as SGHTA and CDR2 as FQGNSA. CDR3 DNA sequence: TGTGCCAGCAGCCCGCGGTTATTCACTGAAGCTTTCTTT. Encoded protein: CASSPRLFTEAFF.

The CDR3 nucleotides are TGCGCCAGCAGGGTGGGAGGGCCGAATGAGCAGTTCTTC. Its protein is CASRVGGPNEQFF. This chain joins TRBV5-1 and TRBJ2-1; 7 nucleotides align to TRBD2. The V and J ends lost 5 bases and 7 bases, in that order; junction bases with no gene match: 6. Looked up from germline, CDR1 is SGHRS and CDR2 is YFSETQ. There are 13 residues in the CDR3.

The rearrangement links TRBV28 to TRBJ1-1, with unresolved D. With 6 bases removed from V and 0 bases from J, the gap between germline ends came to 8 bases. Germline loops: CDR1 MDHEN, CDR2 SYDVKM. The CDR3 has 13 amino acids. As DNA, the CDR3 is TGTGCCAGCAGGACCCTTCTGAACACTGAAGCTTTCTTT. The encoded protein is CASRTLLNTEAFF.

The rearrangement joins TRBV19 to TRBJ2-5; tentatively, D is TRBD2 (6 bases). V lost 1 base and J 5 bases, leaving 11 bases between the germline ends. Germline V gives CDR1 LNHDA, CDR2 SQIVND (reference sequence). The CDR3 loop spans 14 amino acids. CDR3 nucleotide sequence: TGTGCCAGTAGTATAGCGGGAGCCGGGGAGACCCAGTACTTC. Residues: CASSIAGAGETQYF. The whole variable domain, remainder taken from reference TRBV19 and TRBJ2-5, is DGGITQSPKYLFRKEGQNVTLSCEQNLNHDAMYWYRQDPGQGLRLIYYSQIVNDFQKGDIAEGYSVSREKKESFPLTVTSAQKNPTAFYLCASSIAGAGETQYFGPGTRLLVL.

The V and J genes are TRBV7-9 and TRBJ2-4; 10 nucleotides align to TRBD1. V lost 4 bases to trimming and J lost 5 bases; unmatched junction nucleotides: 8. Germline lookup yields CDR1 SEHNR and CDR2 FQNEAQ (reference sequence). This CDR3 has 16 amino acids. Written as DNA, the CDR3 is TGTGCCAGCAGCTCAATGACAGGGGGCAGAGAAAACATTCAGTACTTC. Its protein product is CASSSMTGGRENIQYF.